This is a list of T cell receptor beta chains from one sample in a study of T-cell reconstitution after alpha-beta-depleted transplantation in children. TCRdb reprocessed the PCR reads with MiXCR, giving one entry per CDR3 protein. The sample yields approximately 400,000 distinct CDR3 sequences, roughly 15% seen once. The material sequenced was PBMCs, mostly from graft donor cells, taken 360 days after TCRalphabeta/CD19-depleted stem cell transplant. The receptors derive from a boy in the first two years of life who had a stem cell transplant for Wiskott-Aldrich syndrome, so the T cells may come from the graft donor. The CDR3 runs from the conserved cysteine through the conserved F or W. Fields, in order: V gene, J gene, CDR3 protein.

>TRBV5-1|TRBJ2-1
CASSGGTLYNEQFF
>TRBV7-6|TRBJ2-1
CASSRAFGNEQFF
>TRBV5-1|TRBJ2-1
CASSLVQDPYNEQFF
>TRBV24-1|TRBJ2-5
CATRSGGETQYF
>TRBV29-1|TRBJ2-1
CSVKGSSSYNEQFF
>TRBV15|TRBJ2-1
CATSRDRVPYNEQFF
>TRBV7-9|TRBJ2-7
CASSLSRGPSYEQYF
>TRBV29-1|TRBJ2-2
CSVVAQGVGELFF
>TRBV6-6|TRBJ2-2
CAGRTRGTGELFF
>TRBV28|TRBJ1-5
CASTRQARDQPQHF
>TRBV12-3/TRBV12-4|TRBJ2-7
CASSLAKGGQGADEQYF
>TRBV7-2|TRBJ2-7
CASSYNYEQYF
>TRBV27|TRBJ2-7
CASSLGPGSFLYEQYF
>TRBV20-1|TRBJ2-3
CSARDPRSSGRTDTQYF
>TRBV9|TRBJ2-5
CASSVDRGGQETQYF
>TRBV28|TRBJ1-5
CASSFLGLRDRGHPSKHF
>TRBV11-2|TRBJ2-7
CASRTRTGAYEQYF
>TRBV2|TRBJ2-3
CASSEARDSPSTDTQYF
>TRBV12-3/TRBV12-4|TRBJ2-3
CASSKTSTDTQYF
>TRBV12-3/TRBV12-4|TRBJ2-3
CASSLGVGRDADTQYF
>TRBV30|TRBJ2-6
CAWTGGRATGANVLTF
>TRBV21-1|TRBJ2-5
CASRGRGLQETQYF
>TRBV20-1|TRBJ2-7
CSARVYSNSYEQYF
>TRBV4-3|TRBJ2-7
CASSQGASGALSYEQYF
>TRBV4-1|TRBJ2-7
CASSHRTGPYEQYF
>TRBV7-8|TRBJ2-7
CASSSHPAGTGNSYEQYF
>TRBV9|TRBJ2-7
CASSVGSGQGAYEQYF
>TRBV29-1|TRBJ2-1
CSVVSVVYNEQFF
>TRBV29-1|TRBJ1-1
CSALTGTGTEAFF
>TRBV18|TRBJ2-7
CASSPGDRRNEQYF
>TRBV14|TRBJ1-5
CASSRGRYQPQHF
>TRBV20-1|TRBJ2-7
CSASQVLSYEQYF